Shown below are 30 T cell receptor beta chains from a single sample sequenced in a study of CD8 T cells in ankylosing spondylitis. The study's findings and limits: Within ankylosing spondylitis blood, a TCR beta motif made up of roughly eight highly homologous variants appeared to be characteristic.

Antigens for these TCRs are unknown. Using its own MiXCR run on the 5' RACE reads, TCRdb lists one record per CDR3 protein. The table records roughly 300,000 distinct CDR3 sequences, less than 10% of them present only once. The sequencing sample was made of blood, either unsorted or a sorted T cell fraction (not recorded which). Receptors were obtained from a male donor with ankylosing spondylitis.

V gene TRBV15 combines with J gene TRBJ2-1, with 7 bases matching TRBD1. Looked up from germline, CDR1 is LNHNV and CDR2 is YYDKDF (reference sequence). The CDR3 loop spans 20 amino acids. J gave up 0 bases and V 3 bases, and 17 bases lay outside the gene matches. The chain's CDR3 is CATSRRSQGVPFSSYNEQFF. CDR3 DNA sequence: TGTGCCACCAGCAGGCGTAGCCAGGGGGTCCCCTTCAGCTCCTACAATGAGCAGTTCTTC.

V gene TRBV27 combines with J gene TRBJ1-1, with no clear D. Germline loops: CDR1 MNHEY, CDR2 SMNVEV (reference sequence). V was trimmed by 2 bases and J by 6 bases, leaving 13 bases between them. This CDR3 has 14 residues. The CDR3 loop reads CASSLSAGLPEAFF. The CDR3 nucleotides read TGTGCCAGCAGTTTAAGTGCTGGACTCCCTGAAGCTTTCTTT.

The sample holds many counts of this clonotype. The chain joins TRBV6-1 to TRBJ2-3; possible D gene TRBD2, 7 bases. V gave up 8 bases and J gave up 2 bases, with 17 bases separating them. CDR1 MNHNS and CDR2 SASEGT come from the germline V gene. This CDR3 is 15 amino acids long. The CDR3 protein is CASGGGGHTTDTQYF. The CDR3 DNA is TGTGCCAGCGGTGGGGGGGGCCACACCACAGATACGCAGTATTTT.

This clonotype was detected only a few times. The chain is built from TRBV7-6 and TRBJ2-1; D is unresolved. This CDR3 region has 15 residues. From germline, CDR1 is SGHVS and CDR2 FNYEAQ. V was shortened by 4 bases and J by 9 bases, with 19 bases between the two germline ends. This CDR3 is CASSSVGSPWGEQFF. CDR3 DNA sequence: TGTGCCAGCAGCTCGGTCGGGTCCCCTTGGGGTGAGCAGTTCTTC.

A few counts support this clonotype. CDR3 loop: CASSSSGRNTGELFF. The DNA of the CDR3 is TGTGCCAGCAGCTCTAGCGGGAGGAACACCGGGGAGCTGTTTTTT. The genes are TRBV7-3 and TRBJ2-2, with TRBD2 matching over 10 bases. The CDR3 spans 15 residues. Germline CDR1 and CDR2: SGHTA and FQGTGA. The V segment lost 4 bases and the J segment 1 base; nucleotides outside the gene matches: 0.

This clonotype appeared many times. CDR3 in amino acids: CASSLDTGFMGRGNQPQHF. The CDR3 nucleotides are TGTGCCAGCAGCTTAGATACGGGATTCATGGGTCGAGGCAATCAGCCCCAGCATTTT. The genes are TRBV11-1 and TRBJ1-5; D is undetermined. CDR3 size: 19 residues. Trimming left V 1 base short and J 2 bases short, with 21 bases between. The germline gives CDR1 SGHAT, CDR2 FQDESV (reference sequence).

This clonotype was found a few times. The rearrangement uses TRBV11-3 and TRBJ2-1, with TRBD1 identical over 7 bases. Per the germline V gene, CDR1 is SGHNT and CDR2 is YENEEA. CDR3 length: 16 amino acids. The V gene end was trimmed by 4 bases and the J gene end by 8 bases; junction bases not matched to a gene: 14. CDR3 loop: CASSSPRDSDIHEQFF. CDR3 coding DNA: TGTGCCAGCAGCTCCCCCCGGGACAGCGATATCCATGAGCAGTTCTTC.

This clonotype was seen more than once but under ten times. The chain employs TRBV7-8 and TRBJ1-5; no firm D call. Germline CDR1 is SGHVS and CDR2 is FQNEAQ. The CDR3 is 13 amino acids. The V end was cut by 7 bases, the J end by 4 bases, with 11 bases between. The CDR3 DNA follows: TGTGCCAGCAACGGCGGGGTTAATCAGCCCCAGCATTTT. It yields the protein CASNGGVNQPQHF.

Ten or more counts support this clonotype. This chain joins TRBV5-1 and TRBJ2-1, with D unresolved. This CDR3 has 13 amino acids. Deletions cut 5 bases from V and 1 base from J, with 7 bases between. CDR1 is SGHRS and CDR2 is YFSETQ in the germline V gene. CDR3 sequence: CASSERSYNEQFF. The DNA for the CDR3 is TGCGCCAGCAGTGAGAGATCCTACAATGAGCAGTTCTTC. The full variable domain, in which reference TRBV5-1 and TRBJ2-1 provide the parts outside the CDR3, is KAGVTQTPRYLIKTRGQQVTLSCSPISGHRSVSWYQQTPGQGLQFLFEYFSETQRNKGNFPGRFSGRQFSNSRSEMNVSTLELGDSALYLCASSERSYNEQFFGPGTRLTVL.

This clonotype was observed many times. CDR3: CASRRIRLAGDEKETQYF. The DNA for the CDR3 is TGTGCCAGCAGGCGAATTAGACTAGCGGGGGACGAAAAAGAGACCCAGTACTTC. The chain uses TRBV7-9 and TRBJ2-5; 12 bases align to TRBD2. This CDR3 spans 18 amino acids. Unmatched junction bases numbered 14, after V lost 6 bases and J lost 3 bases. Germline loops: CDR1 SEHNR, CDR2 FQNEAQ (reference sequence). Complete variable domain (other parts from reference TRBV7-9 and TRBJ2-5): DTGVSQNPRHKITKRGQNVTFRCDPISEHNRLYWYRQTLGQGPEFLTYFQNEAQLEKSRLLSDRFSAERPKGSFSTLEIQRTEQGDSAMYLCASRRIRLAGDEKETQYFGPGTRLLVL.

This clonotype was picked up many times. The rearrangement joins TRBV10-3 to TRBJ2-1; D ambiguous. CDR3 length: 12 residues. Germline values: CDR1 ENHRY, CDR2 SYGVKD. V was shortened by 3 bases and J by 4 bases, with 4 bases between the two germline ends. The CDR3 is CAISDGYNEQFF. The CDR3 nucleotides read TGTGCCATCAGTGATGGTTACAATGAGCAGTTCTTC.

This clonotype has a count of ten or more. Written as DNA, the CDR3 is TGTGCCAGCAGCACCCGACTAGCGGATGAATACAATGAGCAGTTCTTC. Translation gives CASSTRLADEYNEQFF. The chain employs TRBV12-3 or TRBV12-4 and TRBJ2-1, with 9 bases that match TRBD2. This CDR3 is built from 16 residues. V lost 6 bases and J lost 4; bases outside the gene matches: 10.

This clonotype was counted ten times or more. V and J are TRBV5-1 and TRBJ2-3, with D possibly being TRBD2 (5 bases). The germline V gene has CDR1 SGHRS and CDR2 YFSETQ. There are 14 residues in the CDR3. The V end was cut by 4 bases, the J end by 2 bases, with 11 bases between. CDR3 DNA sequence: TGCGCCAGCAGCACCGACGGGAACACAGATACGCAGTATTTT. This translates into CASSTDGNTDTQYF.

This clonotype has a count of ten or more. This rearrangement joins TRBV9 to TRBJ2-3, with a tentative D call TRBD2 (6 bases). The germline CDR1 and CDR2 sequences are SGDLS and YYNGEE. There are 16 residues in the CDR3. V was clipped by 0 bases and J by 4 bases, with 15 bases between them. The CDR3 reads CASSVEDTGAADTQYF. The CDR3 DNA sequence: TGTGCCAGCAGCGTAGAGGATACGGGAGCTGCAGATACGCAGTATTTT.

The chain is built from TRBV2 and TRBJ2-2; the D gene could be TRBD1 or TRBD2 (6 bases each). V lost 2 bases and J 3 bases, leaving 16 bases between the germline ends. Germline lookup yields CDR1 SNHLY and CDR2 FYNNEI. The CDR3 is 17 amino acids. The CDR3 nucleotides are TGTGCCAGCAGTGAATCTCGGGGGCGAGTAGACACCGGGGAGCTGTTTTTT. Its protein product is CASSESRGRVDTGELFF.

The table lists this clonotype with a few counts. The gene calls are TRBV7-8 and TRBJ1-1; D possibly corresponds to TRBD1 (5 bases). With 2 bases removed from V and 6 bases from J, the gap between germline ends came to 13 bases. Germline loops: CDR1 SGHVS, CDR2 FQNEAQ. The CDR3 sequence is 14 residues long. This CDR3 is CASSLPRGAPEAFF. CDR3 DNA sequence: TGTGCCAGCAGCTTACCCCGAGGGGCCCCTGAAGCTTTCTTT.

This clonotype was counted only a few times. The chain recombines TRBV3-1 with TRBJ2-4, with D perhaps TRBD2 (6 bases). CDR3 length: 16 amino acids. Trimming stripped 0 bases from V and 3 bases from J, with 12 bases between. The V gene's germline CDR1 is LGHDT and CDR2 YNNKEL (reference sequence). Here the CDR3 reads CASSQDRGYGKNIQYF. CDR3 coding DNA: TGTGCCAGCAGCCAAGACCGGGGGTACGGCAAAAACATTCAGTACTTC. Using reference TRBV3-1 and TRBJ2-4 for the parts outside the CDR3, the full variable domain is DTAVSQTPKYLVTQMGNDKSIKCEQNLGHDTMYWYKQDSKKFLKIMFSYNNKELIINETVPNRFSPKSPDKAHLNLHINSLELGDSAVYFCASSQDRGYGKNIQYFGAGTRLSVL.

The chain carries TRBV10-2 and TRBJ2-5; 7 bases line up with TRBD2. Germline V CDR1 and CDR2: WSHSY, SAAADI. CDR3 length: 12 residues. V trimming: 7 bases; J trimming: 5 bases; junction bases outside the gene matches: 4. The CDR3: CASNGGGETQYF. As DNA, the CDR3 is TGCGCCAGCAATGGGGGAGGGGAGACCCAGTACTTC.

This clonotype was seen only a few times. V gene TRBV4-3 combines with J gene TRBJ1-3; D gene ambiguous. V gave up 0 bases and J gave up 4 bases, with 4 bases separating them. Germline V gives CDR1 LGHNA, CDR2 YSLEER. The CDR3 runs 13 residues. CDR3 region: CASSQEVGNTIYF. Written as DNA, the CDR3 is TGCGCCAGCAGCCAAGAGGTGGGAAACACCATATATTTT.

This clonotype has ten or more counts. The J gene is TRBJ2-3, the V gene TRBV5-1; D is unresolved. Trimming took 6 bases from V and 4 from J, leaving 9 bases between them. The CDR3 runs to 12 residues. The germline CDR1 and CDR2 sequences are SGHRS and YFSETQ. For the CDR3, the DNA is TGCGCCAGCAAGGTGTCCCCAGATACGCAGTATTTT. Its translation is CASKVSPDTQYF.

This clonotype was recorded a few times. This chain links TRBV19 with TRBJ2-5; tentatively, D is TRBD2 (5 bases). V shed 3 bases and J shed 4 bases, with 15 bases lying between them. Germline lookup yields CDR1 LNHDA and CDR2 SQIVND (reference sequence). The CDR3 extends over 15 amino acids. CDR3 nucleotide sequence: TGTGCCAGTAGTATCTCGGATGCAGAGGGAGAGACCCAGTACTTC. It translates to CASSISDAEGETQYF.

This clonotype was counted many times. The chain carries TRBV12-3 or TRBV12-4 and TRBJ1-4, with unresolved D. V lost 5 bases and J lost 10, with 8 bases in between. CDR3 length: 11 residues. The CDR3 DNA reads as TGTGCCAGCAGTCCCGCCGCAAAACTGTTTTTT. Its protein product is CASSPAAKLFF.

This clonotype was seen repeatedly, ten times or more. The DNA for the CDR3 is TGTGCCAGCAGTTACGCGACTAGCGGGATTGCAAACACCGGGGAGCTGTTTTTT. This codes for CASSYATSGIANTGELFF. This sequence joins TRBV6-2 or TRBV6-3 and TRBJ2-2; 11 bases agree with TRBD2. Germline-derived CDR1 and CDR2 are MNHEY and SVGEGT. The CDR3 spans 18 residues. V shed 2 bases and J 2 bases; nucleotides not matched to a gene: 7.

This clonotype was seen a few times. This chain connects TRBV5-1 to TRBJ2-7; the D is unclear. The CDR3 is 14 residues long. V was cut by 1 base and J by 0 bases, with 8 bases left in between. The germline V gene has CDR1 SGHRS and CDR2 YFSETQ. DNA of the CDR3: TGCGCCAGCAGCTTGTTTTGGAGCTCCTACGAGCAGTACTTC. Translated: CASSLFWSSYEQYF. Supplemented by reference TRBV5-1 and TRBJ2-7, the full variable domain reads KAGVTQTPRYLIKTRGQQVTLSCSPISGHRSVSWYQQTPGQGLQFLFEYFSETQRNKGNFPGRFSGRQFSNSRSEMNVSTLELGDSALYLCASSLFWSSYEQYFGPGTRLTVT.

This sequence joins TRBV20-1 and TRBJ1-6; 8 nucleotides agree with TRBD1. Looked up from germline, CDR1 is DFQATT and CDR2 is SNEGSKA (reference sequence). CDR3 length: 15 residues. Trimming took 4 bases from V and 11 from J; bases not matched to a gene: 13. This chain's CDR3 is CSAKVPGQGGTPLHF. Written as DNA, the CDR3 is TGCAGTGCTAAGGTTCCCGGACAGGGTGGGACACCCCTCCACTTT.

The sample holds a few counts of this clonotype. The chain carries TRBV7-9 and TRBJ2-7; 7 bases are shared with TRBD2. Per the germline V gene, CDR1 is SEHNR and CDR2 is FQNEAQ (reference sequence). CDR3 length: 15 residues. J gave up 2 bases and V 1 base, and 5 bases lay outside the gene matches. In nucleotides, the CDR3 is TGTGCCAGCAGCTTAGAGGCGGGAGCGGCCTACGAGCAGTACTTC. It translates to CASSLEAGAAYEQYF.

This clonotype was seen repeatedly, ten times or more. This rearrangement joins TRBV12-3 or TRBV12-4 to TRBJ2-2, with D unclear. This CDR3 comprises 12 residues. V shed 8 bases and J shed 4 bases, with 8 bases lying between them. CDR3 in amino acids: CASGRSTGELFF. CDR3 nucleotide sequence: TGTGCCAGCGGCCGTAGCACCGGGGAGCTGTTTTTT.

This clonotype was detected only a few times. J is TRBJ2-5 and V is TRBV7-9, with no clear D. V lost 2 bases and J lost 2, with 12 bases in between. This CDR3 has 15 amino acids. CDR1 is SEHNR, CDR2 FQNEAQ, per germline (reference sequence). CDR3 sequence reads: CASSLMQAPQETQYF. The CDR3 DNA reads as TGTGCCAGCAGCTTAATGCAAGCTCCGCAAGAGACCCAGTACTTC.

This clonotype was detected only a few times. The chain couples TRBV5-1 to TRBJ1-1, with 8 bases identical to TRBD1. The V and J ends lost 4 bases and 2 bases, in that order; junction bases with no gene match: 7. The germline gives CDR1 SGHRS, CDR2 YFSETQ. The CDR3 sequence is 15 residues long. The CDR3, as DNA: TGCGCCAGCAGCACCCAGGGACAGGCCAACACTGAAGCTTTCTTT. Translation: CASSTQGQANTEAFF.

This CDR3 is CASSFVGSPTGPSGANVLTF. For the CDR3, the DNA is TGCGCCAGCAGCTTCGTTGGATCCCCGACAGGTCCCTCTGGGGCCAACGTCCTGACTTTC. This chain joins TRBV5-1 and TRBJ2-6; D is perhaps TRBD1 (6 bases). CDR1 is SGHRS, CDR2 YFSETQ, per germline. V was shortened by 2 bases and J by 0 bases, with 21 bases between the two germline ends. CDR3 length: 20 residues.